Sequencing of this T cell receptor beta chain was carried out in a study of beta chain features in type 1 diabetes (dated by TCRdb to 2017 to 2018). Some background on the complete study: No differences in mean age, gender distribution, total cell number or subset yield were found between patients and healthy donors. A total of roughly 100 million sorted cells were examined across all samples, and the number of cells per subset was strongly correlated with RNA yield. In the study, recently diagnosed type 1 diabetes patients and matched healthy donors were compared on the TCRB repertoires of their sorted circulating CD4+ T cell subsets. Regulatory and stem cell-like memory subsets were obtained from only 8 patients and roughly 8 healthy donors, while naive and central memory subsets were obtained from all 30 or so donors.

Each donor gave one peripheral blood draw, averaging approximately 110 mL, which was collected into heparinised tubes. A BD FACSAria II and a panel including CD45RO, CCR7, CD25, CD127, CD95 and CD27 were used to sort naive, central memory, regulatory and stem cell-like memory CD4+ T cells. Every sorted population had a purity above 95%. PBMCs were separated immediately by Lymphoprep density gradient centrifugation and were stained directly, without being cultured. Samples were stained and sorted in pairs, with one healthy donor and one patient per experiment, so that batch effects were minimized. What the study reported, not specific to this receptor: Naive, central memory and regulatory TCRB repertoires appeared to be more similar among patients than among healthy donors. Because cDNA rather than genomic DNA was sequenced, highly expressing activated cells could have been over-represented, although no difference in activation and CD3 levels was found between groups. At VDJ recombination sites, patients with type 1 diabetes made fewer insertions and deleted more nucleotides, a pattern implying thymic rearrangement abnormalities. Type 1 diabetes patients showed a moderate but significant shortening of TCRB CDR3 length in all four CD4+ subsets. HLA sub-analyses involved small numbers of individuals, so any influence of HLA type on TCRB rearrangement remained unresolved. PCR might favor shorter templates, but patient and control samples were amplified and corrected together, so any skew would affect both groups equally.

The entire isolated RNA was reverse transcribed using the High Capacity cDNA Reverse Transcription Kit, and thus expressed TCRB transcripts were sequenced. Deep immunoSEQ sequencing was performed on naive, central memory and regulatory T cell samples, with an average of around 3.4 million total reads per sample. Sorted cells were lysed in RLT buffer and RNA was extracted with DNase-treated RNeasy Micro or Mini kits, depending on cell number. Each cell subset was processed on its own to prevent cross-contamination, while patient and healthy donor samples were processed together. The immunoSEQ multiplex PCR was used to amplify TCRB sequences from cDNA, generating 87-bp fragments that spanned the CDR3 region. Sequencing of the amplicons was done on the Illumina HiSeq platform. Concerning the study's data processing: Synthetic template baselines were used to correct PCR bias computationally, reads within Hamming distance 2 were collapsed together, and singletons that could not be merged were discarded. Reads were aligned against IMGT so that V, D and J genes, CDR3 length and insertions or deletions at six rearrangement sites could be assigned. Within each subset, clonotype counts were normalized to sorted cell number, after which true diversity and Gini coefficients were computed with the tcR R package. The overlap coefficient, calculated on TCRB nucleotide sequences, was used to measure repertoire sharing. TCRdb carries this immuneACCESS record with in-frame sequences only. Its versions omit some clonotypes, under half of them owing to an unresolved V gene in the studies checked, with the rest unexplained. The V and J calls and the clone size are those of that table, but D and trimming were determined from the DNA. In all, the sample holds over 150,000 clones, and about 7.8% of those were seen once. Roughly 0.97% of the sample comes from the top ten.

CDR3 length: 14 amino acids, cysteine to phenylalanine. Just the 42-base CDR3 DNA is kept, in frame starting at base 1. CDR1 and CDR2 (SGHRS, YFSETQ) derive from the germline V gene. Relative to germline, V is 4 bases shorter and J is 8 bases shorter, with 15 bases between their ends. Worth noting for this clone: The target of this receptor is not known. No base quality values were provided; no much bigger clone lies one nucleotide off.

The clonotype was recovered from a woman between 40 and 50 years old with type 1 diabetes. Sequenced: central memory CD4+ T cells from blood. The chain was built from TRBV5-1 and TRBJ1-4, with no D gene named confidently. The DNA sequence is TGCGCCAGCAGCCCGGCAGGAGGATCGGAAAAACTGTTTTTT. It is translated as CASSPAGGSEKLFF.